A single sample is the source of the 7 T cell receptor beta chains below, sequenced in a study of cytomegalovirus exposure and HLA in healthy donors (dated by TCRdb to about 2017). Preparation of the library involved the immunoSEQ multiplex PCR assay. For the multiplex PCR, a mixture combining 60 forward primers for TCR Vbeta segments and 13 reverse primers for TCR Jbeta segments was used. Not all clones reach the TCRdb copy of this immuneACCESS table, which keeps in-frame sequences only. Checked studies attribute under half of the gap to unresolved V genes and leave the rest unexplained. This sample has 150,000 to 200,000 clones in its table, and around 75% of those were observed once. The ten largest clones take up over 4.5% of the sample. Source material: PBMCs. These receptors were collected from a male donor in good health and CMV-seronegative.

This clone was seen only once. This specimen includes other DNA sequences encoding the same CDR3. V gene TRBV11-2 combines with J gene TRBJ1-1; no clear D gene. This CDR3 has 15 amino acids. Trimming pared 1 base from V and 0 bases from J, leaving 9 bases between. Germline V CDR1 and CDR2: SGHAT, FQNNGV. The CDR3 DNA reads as TGTGCCAGCAGCTTAGGGGCGGGCCTGAACACTGAAGCTTTCTTT. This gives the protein CASSLGAGLNTEAFF.

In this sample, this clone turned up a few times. This CDR3 is CSVENPRTNYGYTF. CDR3 DNA: TGCAGCGTTGAAAATCCTCGAACAAACTATGGCTACACCTTC. V and J are TRBV29-1 and TRBJ1-2, with D unresolved. The CDR3 extends over 14 amino acids. Germline lookup yields CDR1 SQVTM and CDR2 ANQGSEA. The V and J ends lost 2 bases and 2 bases respectively, with 12 bases between them.

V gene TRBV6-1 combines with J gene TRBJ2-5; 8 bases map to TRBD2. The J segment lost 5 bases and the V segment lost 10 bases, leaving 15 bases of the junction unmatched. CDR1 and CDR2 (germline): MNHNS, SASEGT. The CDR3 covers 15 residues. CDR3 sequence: CANSLAGGALETQYF. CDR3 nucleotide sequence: TGTGCCAACTCGTTAGCCGGGGGGGCATTGGAGACCCAGTACTTC.

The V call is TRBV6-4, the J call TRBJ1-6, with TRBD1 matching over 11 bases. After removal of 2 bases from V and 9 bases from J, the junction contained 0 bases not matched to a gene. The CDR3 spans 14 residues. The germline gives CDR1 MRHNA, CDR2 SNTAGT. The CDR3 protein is CASSDGTGGSPLHF. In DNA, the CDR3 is TGTGCCAGCAGTGACGGGACAGGGGGTTCACCCCTCCACTTT.

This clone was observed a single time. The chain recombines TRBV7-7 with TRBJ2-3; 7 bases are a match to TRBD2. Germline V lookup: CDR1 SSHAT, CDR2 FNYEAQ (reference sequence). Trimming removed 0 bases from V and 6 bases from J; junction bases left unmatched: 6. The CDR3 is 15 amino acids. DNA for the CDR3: TGTGCCAGCAGCTTAGCCCTCGGGGGGTCGGATACGCAGTATTTT. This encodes CASSLALGGSDTQYF. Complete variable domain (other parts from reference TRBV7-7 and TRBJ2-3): GAGVSQSPRYKVTKRGQDVTLRCDPISSHATLYWYQQALGQGPEFLTYFNYEAQPDKSGLPSDRFSAERPEGSISTLTIQRTEQRDSAMYRCASSLALGGSDTQYFGPGTRLTVL.

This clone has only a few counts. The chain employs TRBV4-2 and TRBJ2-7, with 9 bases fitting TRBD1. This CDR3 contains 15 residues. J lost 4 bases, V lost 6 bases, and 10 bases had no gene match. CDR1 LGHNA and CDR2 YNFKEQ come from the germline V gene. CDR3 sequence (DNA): TGTGCCAGCAGTTCTACAGGGGGCGCGTCTTACGAGCAGTACTTC. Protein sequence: CASSSTGGASYEQYF.

Here the CDR3 DNA reads TGTGCCAGTACCCCGAGCCGAGACAGAAAGAACACTGAAGCTTTCTTT. Its translation: CASTPSRDRKNTEAFF. The V gene is TRBV19, the J gene TRBJ1-1, with a possible D match to TRBD1 (5 bases). Germline V gives CDR1 LNHDA, CDR2 SQIVND (reference sequence). The V end lost 7 bases, the J end lost 1 base, and 19 bases lay between the germline ends. The CDR3 runs 16 residues.